Following are 27 T cell receptor beta chains from one sample sequenced in a study of human T cells and chemical hapten exposure. The time point denotes: pre-sensitization, week 0. Documented treatment: therapeutic diphenylcyclopropenone sensitization with weekly scalp DPC. Each CDR3 protein gets one entry after TCRdb re-called the RACE reads with MiXCR. This table has about 180,000 distinct CDR3 sequences, roughly 30% appearing once. Material: whole blood, obtained in connection with sensitization to the hapten diphenylcyclopropenone (DPC). Receptor source: a woman aged 25 to 39 with alopecia areata. Some clones in this sample may be carry-over from other donors' samples.

The CDR3 reads CASSEAGGWGNYGYTF. Written as DNA, the CDR3 is TGTGCCAGCAGTGAAGCGGGGGGGTGGGGGAACTATGGCTACACCTTC. The V and J genes are TRBV2 and TRBJ1-2, with D maybe TRBD1 (5 bases). The CDR3 contains 16 residues. The V end lost 0 bases, the J end lost 2 bases, and 13 bases lay between the germline ends. The germline V gene has CDR1 SNHLY and CDR2 FYNNEI.

V is TRBV10-3 and J is TRBJ2-7; the match to TRBD1 covers 11 bases. Germline loops: CDR1 ENHRY, CDR2 SYGVKD. The V gene end was trimmed by 8 bases and the J gene end by 7 bases; junction bases not matched to a gene: 7. The CDR3 totals 13 residues. CDR3 sequence: CAILGQGAGEQYF. The CDR3 coding sequence is TGTGCCATCCTAGGACAGGGGGCTGGTGAGCAGTACTTC.

The V call is TRBV20-1, the J call TRBJ2-1, with a weak D call TRBD1 (6 bases). Looked up from germline, CDR1 is DFQATT and CDR2 is SNEGSKA (reference sequence). The CDR3 is 14 residues long. Trimming stripped 3 bases from V and 6 bases from J, with 15 bases between. The chain's CDR3 is CSARDRLGSNEQFF. The CDR3, as DNA: TGCAGTGCTAGGGACAGACTTGGTAGCAATGAGCAGTTCTTC.

The chain joins TRBV10-3 to TRBJ2-3, with no clear D. Trimming removed 10 bases at V and 0 bases at J, with 17 bases between. CDR1 ENHRY and CDR2 SYGVKD come from the germline V gene. The CDR3 has 15 amino acids. The CDR3 protein is CATRRLDASTDTQYF. For the CDR3, the DNA is TGTGCCACCCGGAGACTGGATGCTAGCACAGATACGCAGTATTTT.

This clonotype turned up a few times. The chain combines TRBV11-3 with TRBJ2-4; possible D gene TRBD2, 6 bases. CDR1 and CDR2 from the germline V gene are SGHNT and YENEEA. Trimming shortened V by 1 base and J by 7 bases, and 8 bases separated the two germline ends. The CDR3 is made up of 13 amino acids. This chain's CDR3 is CASSLGGENIQYF. DNA of the CDR3: TGTGCCAGCAGCTTAGGGGGGGAGAACATTCAGTACTTC. Variable domain in full (rest from reference TRBV11-3 and TRBJ2-4): EAGVVQSPRYKIIEKKQPVAFWCNPISGHNTLYWYLQNLGQGPELLIRYENEEAVDDSQLPKDRFSAERLKGVDSTLKIQPAELGDSAVYLCASSLGGENIQYFGAGTRLSVL.

The chain uses TRBV29-1 and TRBJ1-6; D is possibly TRBD1 (5 bases). Trimming pared 6 bases from V and 7 bases from J, leaving 13 bases between. Germline loops: CDR1 SQVTM, CDR2 ANQGSEA. The CDR3 length is 13 residues. The CDR3 reads CSVCRVHNSPLHF. The CDR3 DNA is TGCAGCGTGTGCAGGGTCCACAATTCACCCCTCCACTTT.

The chain recombines TRBV11-2 with TRBJ2-7; tentative D call: TRBD2 (7 bases). Germline lookup yields CDR1 SGHAT and CDR2 FQNNGV. V was cut by 5 bases and J by 2 bases, with 16 bases left in between. The CDR3 consists of 15 residues. The CDR3 DNA reads TGTGCCAGCAGCCCCTACGGCGGGGGCACCTACGAGCAGTACTTC. Translated: CASSPYGGGTYEQYF.

This chain links TRBV5-1 with TRBJ2-1; a possible D gene is TRBD2 (6 bases). The CDR3 spans 13 residues. Germline CDR1 is SGHRS and CDR2 is YFSETQ. Trimming cost V 7 bases and J 7 bases, with 15 bases left between them. CDR3 protein: CASGGSGENEQFF. CDR3 DNA: TGCGCCAGCGGGGGGTCGGGGGAGAATGAGCAGTTCTTC. The whole variable domain, remainder taken from reference TRBV5-1 and TRBJ2-1, is KAGVTQTPRYLIKTRGQQVTLSCSPISGHRSVSWYQQTPGQGLQFLFEYFSETQRNKGNFPGRFSGRQFSNSRSEMNVSTLELGDSALYLCASGGSGENEQFFGPGTRLTVL.

CDR3 sequence: CASSYGGGRNTGELFF. The CDR3 nucleotides read TGTGCCAGCAGTTACGGCGGGGGGCGCAACACCGGGGAGCTGTTTTTT. The chain couples TRBV6-5 to TRBJ2-2; 8 bases align to TRBD2. The V segment lost 2 bases and the J segment 2 bases; nucleotides outside the gene matches: 4. Germline assignment: CDR1 MNHEY and CDR2 SVGAGI. This CDR3 has 16 amino acids.

Points on this clonotype: One junction end disagrees with the germline gene, perhaps due to a read error. Here the CDR3 DNA reads TGTGCCAGCATCCAAGTGTGGGGGGGCAGCGGGGAGCTGTTTTTT. Encoded protein: CASIQVWGGSGELFF. The chain combines TRBV3-1 with TRBJ2-2; the D gene is possibly TRBD2 (7 bases). Germline V lookup: CDR1 LGHDT, CDR2 YNNKEL (reference sequence). The CDR3 totals 15 residues. Full variable domain (rest looked up from reference TRBV3-1 and TRBJ2-2): DTAVSQTPKYLVTQMGNDKSIKCEQNLGHDTMYWYKQDSKKFLKIMFSYNNKELIINETVPNRFSPKSPDKAHLNLHINSLELGDSAVYFCASIQVWGGSGELFFGEGSRLTVL.

This clonotype appeared a few times. The chain joins TRBV3-1 to TRBJ1-2, with D unclear. The germline V gene has CDR1 LGHDT and CDR2 YNNKEL (reference sequence). V gave up 0 bases and J gave up 3 bases, with 8 bases separating them. This CDR3 is built from 14 residues. DNA for the CDR3: TGTGCCAGCAGCCAAGACACAGAATACTATGGCTACACCTTC. Translation gives CASSQDTEYYGYTF.

This clonotype has more than one count but fewer than ten. The V and J genes are TRBV5-1 and TRBJ2-2, with 11 bases aligning to TRBD1. The V segment lost 5 bases and the J segment 6 bases; nucleotides outside the gene matches: 6. Per the germline V gene, CDR1 is SGHRS and CDR2 is YFSETQ. The CDR3 is 15 amino acids. DNA for the CDR3: TGCGCCAGCAGTAAAGGACAGGGGGCCCCCGGGGAGCTGTTTTTT. Residues: CASSKGQGAPGELFF.

In the case of this clonotype: Compared with germline, one end of the junction differs, possibly owing to a read error. CDR3 in DNA: TGCGCCAGCAGCTTGGACAAGGGGCCCGAATTC. Its protein is CASSLDKGPEF. The chain recombines TRBV5-1 with TRBJ2-5, with D maybe TRBD1 (5 bases). Germline CDR1 reads SGHRS; CDR2 reads YFSETQ. The CDR3 extends over 11 amino acids.

This clonotype was found a few times. This rearrangement joins TRBV12-3 or TRBV12-4 to TRBJ2-2; maybe TRBD2 (7 bases). This CDR3 has 15 residues. V dropped 5 bases and J dropped 6 bases, with 16 bases sitting between them. CDR3 sequence reads: CASSRLGGLAGELFF. For the CDR3, the DNA is TGTGCCAGCAGTCGGCTGGGGGGGCTGGCCGGGGAGCTGTTTTTT.

The chain couples TRBV7-9 to TRBJ1-3, with D tentatively TRBD1 (6 bases). The germline V gene has CDR1 SEHNR and CDR2 FQNEAQ (reference sequence). The CDR3 has 14 amino acids. The V and J ends lost 7 bases and 2 bases respectively, with 12 bases between them. The DNA of the CDR3 is TGTGCCAGCACCGACTGGGGGCCTGGAAACACCATATATTTT. Its protein is CASTDWGPGNTIYF.

CDR3: CASSSPLGTGELFF. The CDR3 DNA reads as TGTGCCAGCAGCTCACCCCTGGGCACCGGGGAGCTGTTTTTT. The rearrangement links TRBV11-3 to TRBJ2-2, with no clear D. Germline V gene data show CDR1 as SGHNT and CDR2 as YENEEA. This CDR3 contains 14 residues. Trimming cost V 4 bases and J 4 bases, with 10 bases left between them.

A few counts support this clonotype. The J gene is TRBJ2-1, the V gene TRBV20-1, with 10 bases identical to TRBD1. Trimming cost V 1 base and J 9 bases; bases outside gene matches: 9. The CDR3 loop spans 15 amino acids. Germline CDR1 and CDR2: DFQATT and SNEGSKA (reference sequence). The CDR3 DNA is TGCAGTGCTAGAGTCTGGGACAGGGGAAAGGGTGAGCAGTTCTTC. Its protein is CSARVWDRGKGEQFF.

V gene TRBV10-3 combines with J gene TRBJ2-1; the match to TRBD1 covers 12 bases. V gave up 6 bases and J gave up 10 bases; unmatched junction bases: 7. The CDR3 runs to 14 residues. Germline V CDR1 and CDR2: ENHRY, SYGVKD. The CDR3 protein is CAIRPGQGAHEQFF. CDR3 nucleotide sequence: TGTGCCATCAGACCGGGACAGGGGGCACACGAGCAGTTCTTC.

The chain has TRBV4-1 and TRBJ1-4, with D unresolved. The CDR3 sequence is 13 residues long. CDR1 and CDR2 from the germline V gene are MGHRA and YSYEKL. V dropped 6 bases and J dropped 10 bases, with 15 bases sitting between them. DNA of the CDR3: TGCGCCAGCAGTTGGAAGATTGAGGGAAAACTGTTTTTT. This gives the protein CASSWKIEGKLFF.

In its sample, this clonotype was seen a few times. V gene TRBV29-1 combines with J gene TRBJ1-2, with D possibly being TRBD1 (5 bases). Germline V gene sequence: CDR1 SQVTM, CDR2 ANQGSEA. The CDR3 has 15 amino acids. Between the trimmed V and J ends, which lost 3 bases and 6 bases, there was a span of 20 bases. The CDR3 protein is CSVEVMARVRDGYTF. The CDR3 DNA sequence: TGCAGCGTTGAGGTGATGGCCAGGGTTAGAGATGGCTACACCTTC.

The V call is TRBV7-9, the J call TRBJ2-6; D is unresolved. This CDR3 is built from 15 residues. The germline CDR1 and CDR2 sequences are SEHNR and FQNEAQ (reference sequence). With 2 bases removed from V and 0 bases from J, the gap between germline ends came to 5 bases. CDR3 in DNA: TGTGCCAGCAGCTTATGGCTCTCTGGGGCCAACGTCCTGACTTTC. This sequence encodes CASSLWLSGANVLTF.

This clonotype appeared a few times. The chain couples TRBV3-1 to TRBJ2-3; D is perhaps TRBD1 or TRBD2 (5 bases each). The V gene's germline CDR1 is LGHDT and CDR2 YNNKEL (reference sequence). The V gene lost 8 bases and the J gene lost 2 bases, with 8 bases spanning the gap. CDR3 length equals 12 residues. The CDR3 protein is CASGGITDTQYF. In nucleotides, the CDR3 is TGTGCCAGCGGGGGTATCACAGATACGCAGTATTTT.

The chain joins TRBV29-1 to TRBJ1-2, with D unresolved. This CDR3 region has 12 residues. V lost 3 bases and J lost 8, with 13 bases in between. CDR1 is SQVTM and CDR2 is ANQGSEA in the germline V gene. The CDR3 loop reads CSVEIPAGGYTF. CDR3 in DNA: TGCAGCGTTGAGATTCCCGCCGGGGGCTACACCTTC. Variable domain in full (rest from reference TRBV29-1 and TRBJ1-2): SAVISQKPSRDICQRGTSLTIQCQVDSQVTMMFWYRQQPGQSLTLIATANQGSEATYESGFVIDKFPISRPNLTFSTLTVSNMSPEDSSIYLCSVEIPAGGYTFGSGTRLTVV.

The table lists this clonotype with a few counts. This rearrangement joins TRBV5-6 to TRBJ1-6, with D unclear. Germline CDR1 reads SGHDT; CDR2 reads YYEEEE. The CDR3 runs to 15 residues. The V end was cut by 2 bases, the J end by 7 bases, with 13 bases between. CDR3 sequence (DNA): TGTGCCAGCAGCTTTGTCCTCAGGAACAATTCACCCCTCCACTTT. Translation gives CASSFVLRNNSPLHF.

This clonotype was counted between two and nine times. V usage is TRBV20-1 and J usage is TRBJ2-3; no definite D call. Per germline, CDR1 DFQATT and CDR2 SNEGSKA (reference sequence). V gave up 4 bases and J gave up 7 bases, with 15 bases separating them. There are 13 residues in the CDR3. The CDR3 DNA follows: TGCAGTGCTACAAAGCCCCGGCTCTATACGCAGTATTTT. This gives the protein CSATKPRLYTQYF.

This clonotype was found many times. The genes are TRBV5-6 and TRBJ1-2; unclear D gene. Germline V gene sequence: CDR1 SGHDT, CDR2 YYEEEE. The CDR3 extends over 12 amino acids. V lost 1 base, J lost 4 bases, and 5 bases lay in between. The CDR3 spells CASSLSPYGYTF. The CDR3 DNA follows: TGTGCCAGCAGCTTGTCTCCCTATGGCTACACCTTC.

In its sample, this clonotype was seen a few times. J is TRBJ1-5 and V is TRBV19; D not certain. In germline, CDR1 is LNHDA, CDR2 SQIVND (reference sequence). This CDR3 has 15 amino acids. V gave up 7 bases and J gave up 0 bases, with 13 bases separating them. CDR3 amino acids: CASKGSGHSNQPQHF. As DNA, the CDR3 is TGTGCCAGTAAGGGCAGCGGCCATAGCAATCAGCCCCAGCATTTT.